This T cell receptor (beta chain) was captured by sequencing in a study of T cells in localized non-small cell lung cancer. Study observations and caveats: Median detection of top 100 tumor clones in adjacent lung was 55 to 60 clones. Heterogeneity cannot be ruled out, as sequencing used one tumor region only. Highest T cell clonality was seen in uninvolved adjacent lung, surpassing that measured in tumor.

This clone was detected only once. Antigen specificity is unknown. CDR1 and CDR2 (germline): GTSNPN, SVGIG (reference sequence). This CDR3 contains 16 residues. J was trimmed by 8 bases and V by 6 bases; bases with no gene match: 17. Sequencing was performed with immunoSEQ multiplex PCR; in TCRdb, only in-frame clones are kept and a portion is missing. The repertoire consists of around 50,000 clones, with around 86% occurring once and the leading ten covering about 2.5%. This TCR came from a man aged 40-75 years with stage II lung adenocarcinoma. The input for sequencing was PBMCs, taken before any cancer treatment. The chain recombines TRBV30 with TRBJ2-1, with 9 bases lining up with TRBD1. The CDR3 nucleotides read TGTGCCTGTAAGATTGACGGGACAGGGAATAGCGATGAGCAGTTCTTC. It yields the protein CACKIDGTGNSDEQFF.